A single sample gave rise to the 32 T cell receptor beta chains below, sequenced in a study of cytomegalovirus exposure and HLA in healthy donors. PCR was performed using 60 Vbeta and 13 Jbeta primers. Clones were sequenced by immunoSEQ multiplex PCR, and TCRdb holds only the in-frame ones, with some missing. The sample holds over 85,000 clones, approximately 70% seen once. Source material: PBMCs. The origin of the receptors is a young man in good health and CMV-seronegative.

This clone was recorded a few times. The rearrangement links TRBV30 to TRBJ1-6; no clear D. The CDR3 has 14 amino acids. Germline lookup yields CDR1 GTSNPN and CDR2 SVGIG (reference sequence). Deletions cut 1 base from V and 10 bases from J, with 14 bases between. CDR3 loop: CAWSAGISRSPLHF. The CDR3 DNA reads TGTGCCTGGAGTGCAGGTATTTCCAGGTCACCCCTCCACTTT.

This chain joins TRBV6-1 and TRBJ1-4; D unclear. With 2 bases removed from V and 4 bases from J, the gap between germline ends came to 14 bases. In germline, CDR1 is MNHNS, CDR2 SASEGT. The CDR3 has 16 amino acids. CDR3 loop: CASSEHSGRLNEKLFF. CDR3 DNA: TGTGCCAGCAGTGAACATTCGGGAAGACTTAATGAAAAACTGTTTTTT.

V and J are TRBV29-1 and TRBJ1-1, with D maybe TRBD1 (5 bases). The CDR3 runs to 14 residues. Trimming left V 4 bases short and J 0 bases short, with 12 bases between. Germline V gene data show CDR1 as SQVTM and CDR2 as ANQGSEA. This CDR3 is CSVGVQGLNTEAFF. CDR3 in DNA: TGCAGCGTTGGTGTTCAGGGATTGAACACTGAAGCTTTCTTT.

The V and J genes are TRBV4-1 and TRBJ1-1; D may be TRBD1 (6 bases). Germline CDR1 and CDR2: MGHRA and YSYEKL. Trimming left V 4 bases short and J 0 bases short, with 9 bases between. The CDR3 is made up of 14 amino acids. The CDR3 here is CASSLRGLNTEAFF. Here the CDR3 DNA reads TGCGCCAGCAGCCTCAGGGGCCTGAACACTGAAGCTTTCTTT.

This chain uses TRBV7-9 with TRBJ1-2; D ambiguous. Deletions cut 5 bases from V and 3 bases from J, with 7 bases between. Germline CDR1 reads SEHNR; CDR2 reads FQNEAQ (reference sequence). This CDR3 comprises 12 residues. CDR3 coding DNA: TGTGCCAGCAGCCCCGGAGACTATGGCTACACCTTC. Amino acid sequence: CASSPGDYGYTF.

The chain recombines TRBV28 with TRBJ1-5; 9 positions match TRBD1. The CDR3 contains 14 residues. The germline V gene encodes CDR1 MDHEN and CDR2 SYDVKM. After removal of 7 bases from V and 4 bases from J, the junction contained 5 bases not matched to a gene. This CDR3 reads CASITGGWNQPQHF. The CDR3 nucleotides are TGTGCCAGCATCACAGGGGGCTGGAATCAGCCCCAGCATTTT.

The chain joins TRBV28 to TRBJ1-1; tentatively, D is TRBD1 (5 bases). Germline V gene sequence: CDR1 MDHEN, CDR2 SYDVKM. The CDR3 loop spans 16 amino acids. V was shortened by 5 bases and J by 0 bases, with 16 bases between the two germline ends. Here the CDR3 reads CASSPQEGSLNTEAFF. The CDR3 DNA follows: TGTGCCAGCAGTCCCCAGGAGGGGAGCTTGAACACTGAAGCTTTCTTT.

This clone was counted a few times. The chain carries TRBV10-3 and TRBJ1-5; D is unresolved. This CDR3 has 13 residues. V lost 0 bases to trimming and J lost 9 bases, with 9 bases between them. CDR1 is ENHRY and CDR2 is SYGVKD in the germline V gene. DNA for the CDR3: TGTGCCATCAGTGAGTCGCGTGAGATGCCCCAGCATTTT. Its translation: CAISESREMPQHF.

The chain carries TRBV4-1 and TRBJ1-1, with 7 bases aligning to TRBD1. The CDR3 covers 16 residues. Germline CDR1 MGHRA, CDR2 YSYEKL. J lost 1 base, V lost 2 bases, and 7 bases had no gene match. The CDR3 nucleotides are TGCGCCAGCAGCCAAACGCTGGGACAGAGGAACACTGAAGCTTTCTTT. Translated, it gives CASSQTLGQRNTEAFF.

The chain combines TRBV5-1 with TRBJ2-3, with TRBD2 matching 9 bases. This CDR3 has 13 amino acids. The germline V gene encodes CDR1 SGHRS and CDR2 YFSETQ. Unmatched junction bases numbered 5, after V lost 7 bases and J lost 5 bases. The CDR3 reads CASEAGGQDTQYF. CDR3 nucleotide sequence: TGCGCCAGCGAGGCGGGGGGGCAAGATACGCAGTATTTT.

This chain joins TRBV7-9 and TRBJ2-7, with D possibly matching TRBD2 (6 bases). The germline V and J ends were trimmed by 6 bases and 3 bases, with 24 bases remaining between them. The CDR3 length is 17 residues. Germline CDR1 reads SEHNR; CDR2 reads FQNEAQ (reference sequence). CDR3 sequence reads: CASSPGTWAGKGYEQYF. The CDR3, as DNA: TGTGCCAGCAGTCCTGGAACTTGGGCGGGAAAGGGCTACGAGCAGTACTTC.

This clone was seen a few times. The genes are TRBV2 and TRBJ1-1, with a weak D call TRBD1 (5 bases). The CDR3 has 13 amino acids. Trimming shortened V by 8 bases and J by 3 bases, and 13 bases separated the two germline ends. Germline V gene sequence: CDR1 SNHLY, CDR2 FYNNEI. The CDR3 reads CASESLQDTEAFF. The CDR3 coding sequence is TGTGCCAGCGAGAGCTTACAGGACACTGAAGCTTTCTTT. Drawing the rest from reference TRBV2 and TRBJ1-1, the complete variable domain is EPEVTQTPSHQVTQMGQEVILRCVPISNHLYFYWYRQILGQKVEFLVSFYNNEISEKSEIFDDQFSVERPDGSNFTLKIRSTKLEDSAMYFCASESLQDTEAFFGQGTRLTVV.

This rearrangement joins TRBV5-4 to TRBJ1-2, with no clear D. Trimming took 3 bases from V and 6 from J, leaving 12 bases between them. Germline values: CDR1 SGHNT, CDR2 YYREEE (reference sequence). This CDR3 contains 13 residues. DNA of the CDR3: TGTGCCAGCAGCTGGCACGGGGTGGATGGCTACACCTTC. It translates to CASSWHGVDGYTF.

This clone was detected only a few times. The chain has TRBV7-3 and TRBJ2-5; perhaps TRBD2 as D (5 bases). Germline V lookup: CDR1 SGHTA, CDR2 FQGTGA. Trimming shortened V by 4 bases and J by 5 bases, and 14 bases separated the two germline ends. The CDR3 spans 14 residues. The CDR3 loop reads CASSSQMRGETQYF. CDR3 in DNA: TGTGCCAGCAGCTCGCAGATGCGAGGGGAGACCCAGTACTTC.

CDR3 amino acids: CAPKETQYF. The CDR3 bases are TGTGCCCCCAAAGAGACCCAGTACTTC. This rearrangement joins TRBV10-3 to TRBJ2-5; D not resolved. This CDR3 has 9 amino acids. Trimming removed 11 bases from V and 3 bases from J, with 4 bases in between. From germline, CDR1 is ENHRY and CDR2 SYGVKD.

Notes on this clone: Other DNA sequences of this sample code for an identical CDR3. The chain is built from TRBV27 and TRBJ2-7; D ambiguous. The germline V gene has CDR1 MNHEY and CDR2 SMNVEV (reference sequence). Trimming cost V 6 bases and J 3 bases, with 9 bases left between them. This CDR3 is 12 amino acids long. The CDR3 nucleotides read TGTGCCAGCAGCCGAGGCCTCTACGAGCAGTACTTC. Its protein is CASSRGLYEQYF.

The chain couples TRBV28 to TRBJ2-7, with TRBD2 matching 15 bases. The CDR3 is 15 residues long. Unmatched junction bases numbered 5, after V lost 5 bases and J lost 6 bases. From germline, CDR1 is MDHEN and CDR2 SYDVKM. As DNA, the CDR3 is TGTGCCAGCAGTCCCGGACTAGCGGGAGGGTTCGAGCAGTACTTC. Translated: CASSPGLAGGFEQYF.

This clone was observed a handful of times. Other DNA sequences of this sample code for an identical CDR3. The chain uses TRBV11-2 and TRBJ1-4; no reliable D call. The CDR3 length is 15 residues. The ends were cut back, 1 base at V and 6 bases at J, with 12 bases in the middle. Germline V gene lookup returns CDR1 SGHAT and CDR2 FQNNGV. This CDR3 is CASSLGTLVDEKLFF. In DNA, the CDR3 is TGTGCCAGCAGCTTAGGAACGTTGGTAGATGAAAAACTGTTTTTT.

The V and J genes are TRBV9 and TRBJ1-5; D remains unclear. Germline CDR1 reads SGDLS; CDR2 reads YYNGEE. V was trimmed by 0 bases and J by 1 base, leaving 2 bases between them. This CDR3 has 13 residues. CDR3 bases: TGTGCCAGCAGCGTAGCAAGCAATCAGCCCCAGCATTTT. Its translation: CASSVASNQPQHF. Drawing the rest from reference TRBV9 and TRBJ1-5, the complete variable domain is DSGVTQTPKHLITATGQRVTLRCSPRSGDLSVYWYQQSLDQGLQFLIQYYNGEERAKGNILERFSAQQFPDLHSELNLSSLELGDSALYFCASSVASNQPQHFGDGTRLSIL.

The chain uses TRBV15 and TRBJ1-5; TRBD1 matches 8 bases. V lost 1 base, J lost 1 base, and 3 bases stayed unmatched. CDR1 LNHNV and CDR2 YYDKDF come from the germline V gene (reference sequence). The CDR3 is 16 residues long. The DNA for the CDR3 is TGTGCCACCAGCAGAGCCGGGGACAGGAGCAATCAGCCCCAGCATTTT. It encodes CATSRAGDRSNQPQHF.

The chain carries TRBV30 and TRBJ2-1, with D perhaps TRBD1 (5 bases). The CDR3 sequence is 15 residues long. From germline, CDR1 is GTSNPN and CDR2 SVGIG (reference sequence). Trimming shortened V by 5 bases and J by 7 bases, and 21 bases separated the two germline ends. This chain's CDR3 is CAWSIGPRALNEQFF. The CDR3 bases are TGTGCCTGGTCAATAGGTCCCAGGGCATTGAATGAGCAGTTCTTC. Based on the CDR3 plus reference TRBV30 and TRBJ2-1, the full variable domain is SQTIHQWPATLVQPVGSPLSLECTVEGTSNPNLYWYRQAAGRGLQLLFYSVGIGQISSEVPQNLSASRPQDRQFILSSKKLLLSDSGFYLCAWSIGPRALNEQFFGPGTRLTVL.

The genes are TRBV14 and TRBJ1-4, with 9 nucleotides matching TRBD1. The CDR3 length is 16 residues. The J segment lost 4 bases and the V segment lost 6 bases, leaving 9 bases of the junction unmatched. CDR1 is SGHDN and CDR2 is FVKESK in the germline V gene. CDR3 in DNA: TGTGCCAGCAGTGGTACACCGGGACAGGGTAATGAAAAACTGTTTTTT. Encoded protein: CASSGTPGQGNEKLFF. The full variable domain, rest sourced from reference TRBV14 and TRBJ1-4, is EAGVTQFPSHSVIEKGQTVTLRCDPISGHDNLYWYRRVMGKEIKFLLHFVKESKQDESGMPNNRFLAERTGGTYSTLKVQPAELEDSGVYFCASSGTPGQGNEKLFFGSGTQLSVL.

A few counts support this clone. The V gene is TRBV12-5, the J gene TRBJ2-1; tentative D call: TRBD1 (5 bases). The V gene's germline CDR1 is LGHNT and CDR2 FRNRAP. V gave up 1 base and J gave up 5 bases, with 6 bases separating them. The CDR3 loop spans 13 amino acids. The CDR3 sequence is CASGLGTHNEQFF. The CDR3, as DNA: TGTGCTAGTGGTTTGGGGACACACAATGAGCAGTTCTTC.

There are a few counts of this clone. V is TRBV19 and J is TRBJ2-1; 11 bases are a match to TRBD2. This CDR3 is 17 amino acids long. V lost 7 bases and J lost 9; bases outside the gene matches: 17. Germline CDR1 and CDR2: LNHDA and SQIVND (reference sequence). CDR3 residues: CASKPGLAEGLWREQFF. CDR3 bases: TGTGCCAGTAAGCCGGGACTAGCGGAGGGTCTGTGGCGTGAGCAGTTCTTC.

This clone has more than one count but fewer than ten. The chain has TRBV19 and TRBJ1-3; no reliable D call. Germline V gene sequence: CDR1 LNHDA, CDR2 SQIVND (reference sequence). Deletions cut 0 bases from V and 8 bases from J, with 11 bases between. The CDR3 is 14 residues long. CDR3 bases: TGTGCCAGTAGTATAGAACGCCTAAGTTACACCATATATTTT. This codes for CASSIERLSYTIYF.

V is TRBV19 and J is TRBJ1-2, with D unclear. Germline V gene sequence: CDR1 LNHDA, CDR2 SQIVND (reference sequence). CDR3 length equals 13 residues. Trimming pared 5 bases from V and 6 bases from J, leaving 13 bases between. The CDR3 here is CASSFSGRDGYTF. The CDR3 nucleotides read TGTGCCAGTAGTTTCTCTGGGAGGGATGGCTACACCTTC. Variable domain in full (rest from reference TRBV19 and TRBJ1-2): DGGITQSPKYLFRKEGQNVTLSCEQNLNHDAMYWYRQDPGQGLRLIYYSQIVNDFQKGDIAEGYSVSREKKESFPLTVTSAQKNPTAFYLCASSFSGRDGYTFGSGTRLTVV.

The V and J genes are TRBV14 and TRBJ1-1; TRBD1 is a possible D gene (6 bases). This CDR3 spans 15 amino acids. Per the germline V gene, CDR1 is SGHDN and CDR2 is FVKESK. Trimming removed 3 bases from V and 4 bases from J, with 15 bases in between. CDR3 sequence reads: CASSHQQGSGTEAFF. The CDR3 DNA follows: TGTGCCAGCAGCCACCAACAGGGTTCCGGCACTGAAGCTTTCTTT. Full variable domain (remainder filled in from reference TRBV14 and TRBJ1-1): EAGVTQFPSHSVIEKGQTVTLRCDPISGHDNLYWYRRVMGKEIKFLLHFVKESKQDESGMPNNRFLAERTGGTYSTLKVQPAELEDSGVYFCASSHQQGSGTEAFFGQGTRLTVV.

V is TRBV27 and J is TRBJ2-5, with 7 bases aligning to TRBD1. The CDR3 length is 14 residues. J lost 7 bases, V lost 5 bases, and 10 bases had no gene match. Germline V gene sequence: CDR1 MNHEY, CDR2 SMNVEV (reference sequence). The CDR3 DNA reads TGTGCCAGCAGTGCAATAGACAGGGTCGGGACCCAGTACTTC. Its translation: CASSAIDRVGTQYF.

This sequence joins TRBV7-6 and TRBJ2-2; 8 bases are shared with TRBD1. The CDR3 runs to 16 residues. Germline V gene lookup returns CDR1 SGHVS and CDR2 FNYEAQ. The J segment lost 6 bases and the V segment lost 2 bases, leaving 8 bases of the junction unmatched. As DNA, the CDR3 is TGTGCCAGCAGCTTACGTGGACAGGGACTTTCCGGGGAGCTGTTTTTT. Its translation: CASSLRGQGLSGELFF.

In this sample, this clone turned up a few times. The gene calls are TRBV28 and TRBJ1-2; TRBD1 might be the D (5 bases). V lost 9 bases and J 0 bases, leaving 8 bases between the germline ends. This CDR3 has 12 amino acids. Germline V CDR1 and CDR2: MDHEN, SYDVKM. In DNA, the CDR3 is TGTGCCAGTCAGGGTGCTAACTATGGCTACACCTTC. Translated, it gives CASQGANYGYTF.

This clone was detected once. The rearrangement joins TRBV7-9 to TRBJ1-4; D unclear. The length of the CDR3 is 16 residues. Germline CDR1 and CDR2: SEHNR and FQNEAQ (reference sequence). V lost 0 bases, J lost 7 bases, and 15 bases lay in between. CDR3 nucleotides: TGTGCCAGCAGCTTAGCGTCCGTAGTTGGTTCTGAAAAACTGTTTTTT. It translates to CASSLASVVGSEKLFF.

The V and J genes are TRBV18 and TRBJ2-1; 11 positions match TRBD2. CDR3 length: 18 amino acids. Germline V gives CDR1 KGHSH, CDR2 LQKENI. The junction had 12 bases not matched to a gene; V was cut back by 0 bases and J by 8 bases. The CDR3 here is CASSPPTGTSGKDHEQFF. In DNA form, the CDR3 reads TGTGCCAGCTCACCACCAACCGGGACTAGCGGTAAGGACCATGAGCAGTTCTTC.